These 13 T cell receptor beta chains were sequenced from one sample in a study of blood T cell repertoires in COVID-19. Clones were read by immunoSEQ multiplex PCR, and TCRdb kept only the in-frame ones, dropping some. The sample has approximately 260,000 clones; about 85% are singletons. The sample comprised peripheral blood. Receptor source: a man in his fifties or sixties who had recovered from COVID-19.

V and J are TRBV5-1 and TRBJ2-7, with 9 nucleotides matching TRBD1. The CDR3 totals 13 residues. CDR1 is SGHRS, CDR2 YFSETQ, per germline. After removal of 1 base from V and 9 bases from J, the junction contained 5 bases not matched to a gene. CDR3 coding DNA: TGCGCCAGCAGCTTGACAGGGGGCGAAGGGCAGTACGTC. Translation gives CASSLTGGEGQYV.

CDR3 nucleotide sequence: TGTGCCAGCAGCTCCCGGGACAGGGTTACATATGGCTACACCTTC. The encoded protein is CASSSRDRVTYGYTF. V usage is TRBV5-4 and J usage is TRBJ1-2; 9 bases are shared with TRBD1. Germline V gene data show CDR1 as SGHNT and CDR2 as YYREEE (reference sequence). The CDR3 sequence is 15 residues long. The V and J ends lost 3 bases and 5 bases, in that order; junction bases with no gene match: 8.

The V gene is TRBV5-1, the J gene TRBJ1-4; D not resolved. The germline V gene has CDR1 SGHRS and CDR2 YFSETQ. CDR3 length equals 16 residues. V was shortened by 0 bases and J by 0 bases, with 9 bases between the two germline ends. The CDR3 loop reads CASSLAPQSTNEKLFF. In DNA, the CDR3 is TGCGCCAGCAGCTTGGCCCCACAGTCAACTAATGAAAAACTGTTTTTT.

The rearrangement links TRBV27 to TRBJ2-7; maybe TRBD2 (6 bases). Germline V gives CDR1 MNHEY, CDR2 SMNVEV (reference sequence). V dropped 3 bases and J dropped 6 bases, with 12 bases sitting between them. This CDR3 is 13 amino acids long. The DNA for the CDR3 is TGTGCCAGCAGTTTCACTGGGACTTCCGAGCAGTACTTC. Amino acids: CASSFTGTSEQYF.

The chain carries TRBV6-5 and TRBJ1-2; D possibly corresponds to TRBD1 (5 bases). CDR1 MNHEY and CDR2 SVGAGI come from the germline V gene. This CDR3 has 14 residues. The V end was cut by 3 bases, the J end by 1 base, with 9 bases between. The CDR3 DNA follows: TGTGCCAGCAGTTATAGGGGTTTTAACTATGGCTACACCTTC. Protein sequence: CASSYRGFNYGYTF.

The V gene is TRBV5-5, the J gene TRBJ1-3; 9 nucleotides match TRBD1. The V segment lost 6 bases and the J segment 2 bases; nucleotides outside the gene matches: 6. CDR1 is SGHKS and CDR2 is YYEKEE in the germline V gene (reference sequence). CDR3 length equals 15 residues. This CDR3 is CASTPGDRAGNTIYF. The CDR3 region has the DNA TGTGCCAGCACCCCGGGGGACAGGGCTGGAAACACCATATATTTT.

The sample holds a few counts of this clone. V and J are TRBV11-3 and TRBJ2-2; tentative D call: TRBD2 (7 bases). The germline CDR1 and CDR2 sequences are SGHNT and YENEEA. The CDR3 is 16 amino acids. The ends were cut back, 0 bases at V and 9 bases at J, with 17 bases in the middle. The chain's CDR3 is CASSLDGRGGSRELFF. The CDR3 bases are TGTGCCAGCAGCTTAGATGGCAGGGGAGGGAGCCGGGAGCTGTTTTTT. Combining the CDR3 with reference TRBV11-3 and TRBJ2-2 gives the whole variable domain EAGVVQSPRYKIIEKKQPVAFWCNPISGHNTLYWYLQNLGQGPELLIRYENEEAVDDSQLPKDRFSAERLKGVDSTLKIQPAELGDSAVYLCASSLDGRGGSRELFFGEGSRLTVL.

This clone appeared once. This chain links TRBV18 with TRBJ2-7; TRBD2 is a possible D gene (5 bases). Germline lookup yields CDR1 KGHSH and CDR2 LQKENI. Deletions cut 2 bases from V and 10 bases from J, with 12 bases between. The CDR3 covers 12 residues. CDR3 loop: CASSPIGGPQYF. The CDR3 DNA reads TGTGCCAGCTCACCAATCGGAGGACCCCAGTACTTC.

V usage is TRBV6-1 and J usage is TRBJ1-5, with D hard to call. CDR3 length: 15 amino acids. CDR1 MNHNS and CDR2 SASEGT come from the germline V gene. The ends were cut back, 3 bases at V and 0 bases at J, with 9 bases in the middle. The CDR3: CASSDAGYSNQPQHF. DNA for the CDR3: TGTGCCAGCAGTGATGCGGGGTATAGCAATCAGCCCCAGCATTTT.

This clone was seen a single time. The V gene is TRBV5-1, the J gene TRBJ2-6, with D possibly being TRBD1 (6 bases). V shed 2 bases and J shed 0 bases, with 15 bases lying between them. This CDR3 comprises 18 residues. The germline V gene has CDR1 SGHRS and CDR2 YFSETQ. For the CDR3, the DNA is TGCGCCAGCAGCTTCTTTCAGGGGTTCCCCTCTGGGGCCAACGTCCTGACTTTC. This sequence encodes CASSFFQGFPSGANVLTF.

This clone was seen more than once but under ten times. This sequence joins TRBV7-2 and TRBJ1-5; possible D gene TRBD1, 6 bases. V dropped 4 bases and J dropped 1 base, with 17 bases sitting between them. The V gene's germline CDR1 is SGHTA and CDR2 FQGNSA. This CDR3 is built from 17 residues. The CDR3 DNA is TGTGCCAGCAGCTCCAGCCGGGGGGCGGTCAGCAATCAGCCCCAGCATTTT. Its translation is CASSSSRGAVSNQPQHF.

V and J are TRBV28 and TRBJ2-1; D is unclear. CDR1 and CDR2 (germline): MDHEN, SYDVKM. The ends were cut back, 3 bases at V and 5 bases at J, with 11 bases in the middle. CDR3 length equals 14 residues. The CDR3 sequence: CASSLARRNNEQFF. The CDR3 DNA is TGTGCCAGCAGTTTGGCGAGGCGGAACAATGAGCAGTTCTTC.

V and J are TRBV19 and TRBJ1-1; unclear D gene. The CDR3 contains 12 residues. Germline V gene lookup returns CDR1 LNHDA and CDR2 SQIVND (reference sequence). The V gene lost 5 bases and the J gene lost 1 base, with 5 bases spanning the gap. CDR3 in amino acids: CASSGRNTEAFF. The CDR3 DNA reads TGTGCCAGTAGTGGGAGGAACACTGAAGCTTTCTTT.